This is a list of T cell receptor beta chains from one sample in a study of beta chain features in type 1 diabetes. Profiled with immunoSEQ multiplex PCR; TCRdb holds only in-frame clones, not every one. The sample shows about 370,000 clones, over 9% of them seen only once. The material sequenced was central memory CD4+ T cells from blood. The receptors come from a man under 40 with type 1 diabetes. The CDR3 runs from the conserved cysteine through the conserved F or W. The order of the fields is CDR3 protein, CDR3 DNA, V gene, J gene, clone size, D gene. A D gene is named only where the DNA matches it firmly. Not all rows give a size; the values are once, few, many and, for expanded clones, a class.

CDR3: CASSQEMGRTGGVGGYTF
DNA: TGCGCCAGCAGCCAAGAAATGGGGAGGACAGGGGGAGTAGGAGGCTACACCTTC
V: TRBV4-3
J: TRBJ1-2
size: few
D: TRBD1

CDR3: CSAARDTGYTF
DNA: TGCAGTGCTGCCCGGGACACGGGCTACACCTTC
V: TRBV20-1
J: TRBJ1-2
size: .
D: .

CDR3: CASSLNGRASNNEQFF
DNA: TGTGCCAGCAGCTTAAACGGGCGGGCCTCTAACAATGAGCAGTTCTTC
V: TRBV7-3
J: TRBJ2-1
size: few
D: .

CDR3: CASSGNGFGNEQFF
DNA: TGTGCCAGCAGCGGCAACGGATTTGGGAATGAGCAGTTCTTC
V: TRBV7-7
J: TRBJ2-1
size: few
D: .

CDR3: CASSAGRMNTEAFF
DNA: TGTGCCAGCAGTGCGGGGCGGATGAACACTGAAGCTTTCTTT
V: TRBV2
J: TRBJ1-1
size: .
D: .

CDR3: CASSTGTASFTEAFF
DNA: TGTGCCAGCAGCACCGGGACAGCCTCTTTCACTGAAGCTTTCTTT
V: TRBV28
J: TRBJ1-1
size: few
D: TRBD1

CDR3: CASSSQGGTSYNEQFF
DNA: TGTGCCAGCAGCTCTCAGGGAGGGACCTCCTACAATGAGCAGTTCTTC
V: TRBV7-3
J: TRBJ2-1
size: .
D: TRBD2

CDR3: CASPKGIQYF
DNA: TGTGCCAGCCCGAAGGGAATTCAGTACTTC
V: TRBV27
J: TRBJ2-4
size: many
D: .

CDR3: CASSRAGTSTDTQYF
DNA: TGTGCCAGCTCACGAGCGGGAACTAGCACAGATACGCAGTATTTT
V: TRBV18
J: TRBJ2-3
size: few
D: TRBD2

CDR3: CASSGQPNQPQHF
DNA: TGTGCCAGCAGTGGTCAGCCCAATCAGCCCCAGCATTTT
V: TRBV2
J: TRBJ1-5
size: .
D: .

CDR3: CASSLQAETQYF
DNA: TGTGCCAGCAGTTTACAGGCGGAGACCCAGTACTTC
V: TRBV28
J: TRBJ2-5
size: few
D: .